These 12 T cell receptor beta chains were sequenced from one sample in a study of cytotoxic CD8 clonotypes in ibrutinib-treated CLL. Profiled with immunoSEQ multiplex PCR; TCRdb holds only in-frame clones, not every one. The sample lists approximately 330,000 clones; about 80% were seen once. The sample here was PBMCs, taken before ibrutinib treatment. The receptors originated from a human donor with chronic lymphocytic leukemia.

The sample holds a few counts of this clone. The V gene is TRBV27, the J gene TRBJ2-7; TRBD2 matches 9 bases. The CDR3 runs to 14 residues. Germline V gives CDR1 MNHEY, CDR2 SMNVEV (reference sequence). Trimming cost V 3 bases and J 2 bases; bases outside gene matches: 2. The CDR3 coding sequence is TGTGCCAGCAGTTTGGCTAGCGGGACCTACGAGCAGTACTTC. It codes for CASSLASGTYEQYF.

This clone came up a few times. V usage is TRBV7-6 and J usage is TRBJ2-3; D not resolved. V lost 1 base and J 2 bases, leaving 7 bases between the germline ends. Germline CDR1 and CDR2: SGHVS and FNYEAQ. The CDR3 consists of 14 residues. The CDR3 region is CASSLEPDTDTQYF. Written as DNA, the CDR3 is TGTGCCAGCAGCTTAGAACCTGACACAGATACGCAGTATTTT.

This clone was found a few times. V gene TRBV25-1 combines with J gene TRBJ1-5; D is undetermined. Trimming removed 3 bases at V and 6 bases at J, with 9 bases between. The V gene's germline CDR1 is MGHDK and CDR2 SYGVNS. The CDR3 consists of 13 residues. The CDR3 is CASSDAGVQPQHF. As DNA, the CDR3 is TGTGCCAGCAGTGACGCCGGGGTTCAGCCCCAGCATTTT.

The chain uses TRBV18 and TRBJ1-1; possibly TRBD1 for D (5 bases). The germline V gene has CDR1 KGHSH and CDR2 LQKENI. Trimming took off 2 bases at V and 0 bases at J, with 13 bases between the two ends. CDR3 length equals 16 residues. The CDR3 nucleotides read TGTGCCAGCTCACCATATTTCGGACAAATGAACACTGAAGCTTTCTTT. This translates into CASSPYFGQMNTEAFF.

The chain couples TRBV5-6 to TRBJ1-5; D is unclear. The germline V gene has CDR1 SGHDT and CDR2 YYEEEE. V was clipped by 0 bases and J by 7 bases, with 11 bases between them. This CDR3 is 14 amino acids long. The CDR3 region is CASSLGQEGQPQHF. The CDR3 nucleotides are TGTGCCAGCAGCTTGGGTCAGGAAGGGCAGCCCCAGCATTTT. The full variable domain, with the rest looked up from reference TRBV5-6 and TRBJ1-5, is DAGVTQSPTHLIKTRGQQVTLRCSPKSGHDTVSWYQQALGQGPQFIFQYYEEEERQRGNFPDRFSGHQFPNYSSELNVNALLLGDSALYLCASSLGQEGQPQHFGDGTRLSIL.

This clone was detected a few times. The chain is built from TRBV7-2 and TRBJ2-2; D gene uncertain. The CDR3 length is 16 residues. Germline CDR1 is SGHTA and CDR2 is FQGNSA. V was shortened by 4 bases and J by 4 bases, with 16 bases between the two germline ends. In nucleotides, the CDR3 is TGTGCCAGCAGCTCGTTTATGAGACTGGGCACCGGGGAGCTGTTTTTT. Translating gives CASSSFMRLGTGELFF.

The V gene is TRBV5-4, the J gene TRBJ2-7, with no clear D. V shed 3 bases and J shed 0 bases, with 7 bases lying between them. The CDR3 is made up of 13 amino acids. The germline gives CDR1 SGHNT, CDR2 YYREEE (reference sequence). As DNA, the CDR3 is TGTGCCAGCAGCTATAGCAGCTCCTACGAGCAGTACTTC. It specifies CASSYSSSYEQYF.

J is TRBJ1-4 and V is TRBV27, with 9 nucleotides matching TRBD1. V lost 2 bases to trimming and J lost 8 bases; unmatched junction nucleotides: 9. The CDR3 runs to 16 residues. CDR1 and CDR2 from the germline V gene are MNHEY and SMNVEV (reference sequence). As DNA, the CDR3 is TGTGCCAGCAGTTTAAATGTAGGGACAGGGATCGAAAAACTGTTTTTT. Its translation is CASSLNVGTGIEKLFF. The entire variable domain, with the rest obtained from reference TRBV27 and TRBJ1-4, is as follows: EAQVTQNPRYLITVTGKKLTVTCSQNMNHEYMSWYRQDPGLGLRQIYYSMNVEVTDKGDVPEGYKVSRKEKRNFPLILESPSPNQTSLYFCASSLNVGTGIEKLFFGSGTQLSVL.

Note on this clone: Distinct nucleotide sequences in the sample also encode this CDR3. The rearrangement uses TRBV6-5 and TRBJ1-1; D might be TRBD1 (5 bases). Between the trimmed V and J ends, which lost 3 bases and 1 base, there was a span of 9 bases. Germline V CDR1 and CDR2: MNHEY, SVGAGI. There are 14 residues in the CDR3. This chain's CDR3 is CASSYDGGNTEAFF. The CDR3 DNA is TGTGCCAGCAGTTATGACGGGGGGAACACTGAAGCTTTCTTT.

The J gene is TRBJ2-1, the V gene TRBV9, with TRBD2 identical over 7 bases. The length of the CDR3 is 15 residues. The germline CDR1 and CDR2 sequences are SGDLS and YYNGEE. V trimming: 0 bases; J trimming: 8 bases; junction bases outside the gene matches: 8. CDR3 sequence (DNA): TGTGCCAGCAGCGTAGCTGGCGGGAGCGTCGATGAGCAGTTCTTC. Protein: CASSVAGGSVDEQFF.

The genes are TRBV6-6 and TRBJ2-1, with TRBD2 matching over 10 bases. Losses at the gene ends were 2 bases for V and 8 bases for J; bases not matched to a gene: 9. The CDR3 extends over 16 amino acids. The germline V gene encodes CDR1 MNHNY and CDR2 SVGAGI (reference sequence). The CDR3 spells CASSYTLAGVIHEQFF. In nucleotides, the CDR3 is TGTGCCAGCAGTTACACCCTAGCGGGAGTAATCCATGAGCAGTTCTTC.

The chain employs TRBV9 and TRBJ2-3; D remains unclear. Trimming removed 0 bases at V and 2 bases at J, with 10 bases between. The CDR3 extends over 15 amino acids. In germline, CDR1 is SGDLS, CDR2 YYNGEE. CDR3 nucleotide sequence: TGTGCCAGCAGCGTAGATGTGGGTTACACAGATACGCAGTATTTT. Translation: CASSVDVGYTDTQYF.